Below, 21 T cell receptor beta chains from the same sample are listed, as sequenced in a study of T-cell reconstitution after alpha-beta-depleted transplantation in children. Unique molecular identifiers were built into the TCRbeta library. Each CDR3 protein gets one entry after TCRdb re-called the PCR reads with MiXCR. This table has hundreds of thousands of distinct CDR3 sequences, around 19% appearing once. Sample: PBMCs from the stem cell graft donor, taken from the stem cell graft. These receptors were collected from a human donor who donated a stem cell graft to a child with acute lymphoblastic leukemia.

The table lists this clonotype with a few counts. The chain joins TRBV7-9 to TRBJ2-1, with no clear D. The V end lost 4 bases, the J end lost 12 bases, and 22 bases lay between the germline ends. This CDR3 spans 15 amino acids. Germline CDR1 reads SEHNR; CDR2 reads FQNEAQ (reference sequence). The DNA of the CDR3 is TGTGCCAGCAGCTCCCGATTCCAAGCCCTTGGTCTGCAGTTCTTC. Translating it yields CASSSRFQALGLQFF.

This clonotype occurred a few times. The chain has TRBV5-6 and TRBJ2-7; possible D gene TRBD1, 6 bases. The CDR3 covers 15 residues. With 2 bases removed from V and 1 base from J, the gap between germline ends came to 13 bases. The germline V gene encodes CDR1 SGHDT and CDR2 YYEEEE. CDR3 sequence (DNA): TGTGCCAGCAGCTTTCTACAGGGTAGGTCCTACGAGCAGTACTTC. Amino acid sequence: CASSFLQGRSYEQYF.

This clonotype occurred a few times. This chain links TRBV4-1 with TRBJ1-1; D possibly corresponds to TRBD1 (6 bases). This CDR3 contains 16 residues. V lost 1 base, J lost 0 bases, and 12 bases lay in between. The germline V gene has CDR1 MGHRA and CDR2 YSYEKL. The CDR3 loop reads CASSQARTAMNTEAFF. For the CDR3, the DNA is TGCGCCAGCAGCCAAGCCAGGACAGCCATGAACACTGAAGCTTTCTTT.

The V gene is TRBV12-3 or TRBV12-4, the J gene TRBJ2-7, with D perhaps being TRBD1 or TRBD2 (5 bases each). The CDR3 runs to 13 residues. Trimming pared 1 base from V and 5 bases from J, leaving 9 bases between. The CDR3 region is CASSLGVGDEQYF. CDR3 DNA sequence: TGTGCCAGCAGTTTAGGGGTGGGGGACGAGCAGTACTTC.

This clonotype was recorded a few times. The gene calls are TRBV10-3 and TRBJ2-1; 16 bases agree with TRBD2. This CDR3 comprises 15 residues. Germline values: CDR1 ENHRY, CDR2 SYGVKD. Trimming cost V 6 bases and J 6 bases; bases outside gene matches: 2. The CDR3 spells CAIRGTSGRANEQFF. The CDR3 DNA follows: TGTGCCATCAGGGGGACTAGCGGGAGGGCCAATGAGCAGTTCTTC.

This clonotype has a handful of counts. The CDR3 here is CASLFRVGTRGNTGELFF. Written as DNA, the CDR3 is TGTGCCAGCCTTTTTAGGGTCGGGACTAGGGGGAACACCGGGGAGCTGTTTTTT. This chain joins TRBV12-3 or TRBV12-4 and TRBJ2-2; 8 bases are shared with TRBD2. The V gene end was trimmed by 8 bases and the J gene end by 1 base; junction bases not matched to a gene: 15. The CDR3 has 18 amino acids.

This clonotype was seen a few times. The J gene is TRBJ2-3, the V gene TRBV29-1, with TRBD2 identical over 13 bases. The CDR3 totals 15 residues. Trimming cost V 1 base and J 4 bases; bases outside gene matches: 2. The germline V gene has CDR1 SQVTM and CDR2 ANQGSEA. The CDR3 sequence is CSVEGTSGSSDTQYF. CDR3 DNA sequence: TGCAGCGTTGAAGGGACTAGCGGGAGCTCAGATACGCAGTATTTT.

The chain has TRBV5-1 and TRBJ1-2, with D tentatively TRBD1 (5 bases). The V gene lost 6 bases and the J gene lost 3 bases, with 12 bases spanning the gap. Per the germline V gene, CDR1 is SGHRS and CDR2 is YFSETQ. This CDR3 comprises 13 residues. The CDR3 loop is CASTEGNYYGYTF. The CDR3, as DNA: TGCGCCAGCACCGAGGGGAACTACTATGGCTACACCTTC.

This clonotype was recorded at least ten times. V is TRBV12-3 or TRBV12-4 and J is TRBJ2-7; D ambiguous. The CDR3 has 11 amino acids. Trimming shortened V by 7 bases and J by 0 bases, and 4 bases separated the two germline ends. The CDR3 DNA reads TGTGCCAGCACCGCCTCCTACGAGCAGTACTTC. As protein: CASTASYEQYF.

This clonotype was detected only a few times. The genes are TRBV6-6 and TRBJ2-1, with D possibly called TRBD1 or TRBD2 (5 bases each). Trimming left V 10 bases short and J 6 bases short, with 13 bases between. The CDR3 loop spans 12 amino acids. The germline gives CDR1 MNHNY, CDR2 SVGAGI (reference sequence). The CDR3 reads CAIGRGPNEQFF. In DNA, the CDR3 is TGTGCCATCGGTCGGGGCCCCAATGAGCAGTTCTTC.

In its sample, this clonotype was seen a few times. The chain employs TRBV5-1 and TRBJ2-1; 14 bases map to TRBD2. The germline CDR1 and CDR2 sequences are SGHRS and YFSETQ. CDR3 length: 17 amino acids. Losses at the gene ends were 2 bases for V and 5 bases for J; bases not matched to a gene: 6. The CDR3 coding sequence is TGCGCCAGCAGCTTATGGACTAGCGGGAGGACCCACAATGAGCAGTTCTTC. This translates into CASSLWTSGRTHNEQFF.

This clonotype has just a few counts. The chain couples TRBV7-3 to TRBJ1-2; the D is unclear. In germline, CDR1 is SGHTA, CDR2 FQGTGA. V was cut by 1 base and J by 2 bases, with 11 bases left in between. The CDR3 has 15 residues. CDR3 loop: CASSLNPAGNYGYTF. DNA of the CDR3: TGTGCCAGCAGCTTAAATCCTGCAGGAAACTATGGCTACACCTTC.

This clonotype was recorded at least ten times. This chain links TRBV5-1 with TRBJ2-2, with D perhaps TRBD2 (5 bases). Germline CDR1 and CDR2: SGHRS and YFSETQ. V gave up 1 base and J gave up 5 bases, with 6 bases separating them. The CDR3 totals 13 residues. The CDR3, as DNA: TGCGCCAGCAGCTTGACTAGTACCGGGGAGCTGTTTTTT. Amino acids: CASSLTSTGELFF.

This chain connects TRBV4-1 to TRBJ2-7; D gene unclear. Germline V gives CDR1 MGHRA, CDR2 YSYEKL. The CDR3 extends over 13 amino acids. The V end was cut by 1 base, the J end by 5 bases, with 9 bases between. The CDR3 region has the DNA TGCGCCAGCAGCCAAGGCACGAGCGACGAGCAGTACTTC. It codes for CASSQGTSDEQYF.

This clonotype came up a few times. This chain joins TRBV27 and TRBJ2-3; possibly TRBD1 for D (6 bases). Trimming shortened V by 0 bases and J by 3 bases, and 19 bases separated the two germline ends. Germline CDR1 is MNHEY and CDR2 is SMNVEV (reference sequence). The length of the CDR3 is 18 residues. CDR3 sequence reads: CASSLSVITETGTDTQYF. The CDR3 DNA sequence: TGTGCCAGCAGTTTATCGGTCATCACAGAAACAGGGACAGATACGCAGTATTTT.

A few counts support this clonotype. This chain connects TRBV24-1 to TRBJ2-3; D ambiguous. The germline V and J ends were trimmed by 9 bases and 1 base, with 10 bases remaining between them. Germline lookup yields CDR1 KGHDR and CDR2 SFDVKD. CDR3 size: 13 residues. The CDR3 loop is CATGHDGTDTQYF. CDR3 sequence (DNA): TGTGCCACCGGTCATGATGGCACAGATACGCAGTATTTT.

This clonotype has only a few counts. The chain carries TRBV20-1 and TRBJ2-7; D perhaps matches TRBD1 (5 bases). The V end was cut by 3 bases, the J end by 2 bases, with 14 bases between. In germline, CDR1 is DFQATT, CDR2 SNEGSKA (reference sequence). The CDR3 is 14 residues long. The CDR3, as DNA: TGCAGTGCTAGGGAGATGACAGAGCCCTACGAGCAGTACTTC. Its translation is CSAREMTEPYEQYF.

The chain has TRBV18 and TRBJ2-7; 8 positions match TRBD2. This CDR3 region has 15 residues. With V trimmed by 5 bases and J by 5 bases, 11 bases remained unmatched. Germline loops: CDR1 KGHSH, CDR2 LQKENI. The CDR3 coding sequence is TGTGCCAGCTCATTCCAGGGTAGTAGCGGGAACGAGCAGTACTTC. It translates to CASSFQGSSGNEQYF.

This clonotype has a handful of counts. J is TRBJ2-2 and V is TRBV3-1, with D unclear. Per the germline V gene, CDR1 is LGHDT and CDR2 is YNNKEL (reference sequence). This CDR3 comprises 15 residues. V lost 1 base, J lost 8 bases, and 14 bases lay in between. CDR3: CASSQVSLVPGELFF. The DNA for the CDR3 is TGTGCCAGCAGCCAAGTTTCCCTAGTTCCGGGGGAGCTGTTTTTT.

The rearrangement uses TRBV11-2 and TRBJ1-2, with D possibly being TRBD1 (6 bases). Per the germline V gene, CDR1 is SGHAT and CDR2 is FQNNGV. V was pared by 6 bases and J by 11 bases, with 13 bases between. The CDR3 runs to 11 residues. The DNA for the CDR3 is TGTGCCAGCAGTCCAGGGGCGGGGTACACCTTC. This encodes CASSPGAGYTF.

The rearrangement joins TRBV6-5 to TRBJ1-3; no clear D gene. Trimming pared 2 bases from V and 0 bases from J, leaving 8 bases between. This CDR3 has 15 residues. CDR1 is MNHEY, CDR2 SVGAGI, per germline. The CDR3 loop is CASSYDGFSGNTIYF. CDR3 DNA: TGTGCCAGCAGTTACGATGGGTTCTCTGGAAACACCATATATTTT.